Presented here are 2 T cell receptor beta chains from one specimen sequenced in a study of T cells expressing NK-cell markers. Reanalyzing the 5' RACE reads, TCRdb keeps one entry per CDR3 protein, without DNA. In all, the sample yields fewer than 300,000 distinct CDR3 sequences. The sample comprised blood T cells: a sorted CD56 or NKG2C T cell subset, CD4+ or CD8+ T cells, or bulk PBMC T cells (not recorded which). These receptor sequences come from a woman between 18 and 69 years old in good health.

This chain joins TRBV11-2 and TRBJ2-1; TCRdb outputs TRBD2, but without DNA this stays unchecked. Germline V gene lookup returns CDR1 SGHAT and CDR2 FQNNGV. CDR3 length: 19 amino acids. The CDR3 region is CASSRTSGSQVKWNNEQFF.

CDR3 sequence reads: CASSPGTGGAWAYEQYF. The J gene is TRBJ2-7, the V gene TRBV19; TCRdb selects TRBD1, and the lack of DNA leaves this call unchecked. Germline values: CDR1 LNHDA, CDR2 SQIVND (reference sequence). This CDR3 is 17 amino acids long.